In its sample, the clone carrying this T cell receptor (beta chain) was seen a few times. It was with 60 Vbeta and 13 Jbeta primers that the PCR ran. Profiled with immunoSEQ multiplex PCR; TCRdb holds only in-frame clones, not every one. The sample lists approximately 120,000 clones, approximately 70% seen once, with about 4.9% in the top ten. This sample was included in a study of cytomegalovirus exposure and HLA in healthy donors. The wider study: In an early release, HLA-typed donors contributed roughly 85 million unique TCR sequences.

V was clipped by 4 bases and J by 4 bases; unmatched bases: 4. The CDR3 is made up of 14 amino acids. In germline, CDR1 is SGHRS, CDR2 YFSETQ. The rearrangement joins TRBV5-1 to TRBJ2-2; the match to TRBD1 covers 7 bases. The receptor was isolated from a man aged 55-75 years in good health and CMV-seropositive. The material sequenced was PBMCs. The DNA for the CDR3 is TGCGCCAGCAGCCGCGGACAGGCCACCGGGGAGCTGTTTTTT. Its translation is CASSRGQATGELFF.